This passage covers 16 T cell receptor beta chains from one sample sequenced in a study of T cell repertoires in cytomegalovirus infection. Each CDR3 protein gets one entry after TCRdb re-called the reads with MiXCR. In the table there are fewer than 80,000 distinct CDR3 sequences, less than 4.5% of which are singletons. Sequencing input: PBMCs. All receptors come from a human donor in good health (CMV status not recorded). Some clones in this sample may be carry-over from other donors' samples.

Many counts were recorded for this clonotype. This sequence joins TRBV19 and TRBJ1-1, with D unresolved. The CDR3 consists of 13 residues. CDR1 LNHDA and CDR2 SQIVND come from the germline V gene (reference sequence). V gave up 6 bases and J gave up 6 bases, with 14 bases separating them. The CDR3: CASSPLGIAEAFF. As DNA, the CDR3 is TGTGCCAGTAGCCCATTGGGAATAGCTGAAGCTTTCTTT.

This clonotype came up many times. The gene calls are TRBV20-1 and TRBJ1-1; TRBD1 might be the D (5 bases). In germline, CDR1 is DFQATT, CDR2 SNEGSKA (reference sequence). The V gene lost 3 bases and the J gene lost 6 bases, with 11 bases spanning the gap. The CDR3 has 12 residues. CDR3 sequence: CSASSRGAEAFF. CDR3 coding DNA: TGCAGTGCTAGCTCTCGGGGCGCTGAAGCTTTCTTT.

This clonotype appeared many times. CDR3 amino acids: CASSPAGGMNTEAFF. The CDR3 nucleotides are TGTGCCAGCAGTCCCGCAGGGGGGATGAACACTGAAGCTTTCTTT. The chain employs TRBV28 and TRBJ1-1; 7 bases match TRBD1. Germline V gene lookup returns CDR1 MDHEN and CDR2 SYDVKM. The CDR3 contains 15 residues. The trim removed 5 bases at V and 0 bases at J, leaving 6 bases unmatched.

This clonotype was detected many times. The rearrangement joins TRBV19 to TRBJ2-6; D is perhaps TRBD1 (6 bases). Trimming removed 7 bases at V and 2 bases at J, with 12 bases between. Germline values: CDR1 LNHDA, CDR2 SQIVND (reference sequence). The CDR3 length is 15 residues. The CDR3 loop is CASTPNRAGANVLTF. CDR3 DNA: TGTGCCAGTACGCCGAACAGGGCTGGGGCCAACGTCCTGACTTTC.

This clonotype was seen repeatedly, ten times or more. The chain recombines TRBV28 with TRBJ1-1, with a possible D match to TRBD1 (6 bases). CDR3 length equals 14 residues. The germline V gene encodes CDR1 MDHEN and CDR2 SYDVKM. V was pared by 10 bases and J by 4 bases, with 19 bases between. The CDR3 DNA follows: TGTGCCATCTCTCCAAACAGGGAAGTCACTGAAGCTTTCTTT. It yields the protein CAISPNREVTEAFF. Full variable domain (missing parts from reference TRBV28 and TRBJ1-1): DVKVTQSSRYLVKRTGEKVFLECVQDMDHENMFWYRQDPGLGLRLIYFSYDVKMKEKGDIPEGYSVSREKKERFSLILESASTNQTSMYLCAISPNREVTEAFFGQGTRLTVV.

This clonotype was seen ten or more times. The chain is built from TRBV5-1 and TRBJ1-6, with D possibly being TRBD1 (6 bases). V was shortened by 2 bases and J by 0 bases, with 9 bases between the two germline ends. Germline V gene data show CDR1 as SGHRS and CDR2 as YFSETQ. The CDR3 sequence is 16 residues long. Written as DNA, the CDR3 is TGCGCCAGCAGCTTACAGGGATACTCCTATAATTCACCCCTCCACTTT. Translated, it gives CASSLQGYSYNSPLHF.

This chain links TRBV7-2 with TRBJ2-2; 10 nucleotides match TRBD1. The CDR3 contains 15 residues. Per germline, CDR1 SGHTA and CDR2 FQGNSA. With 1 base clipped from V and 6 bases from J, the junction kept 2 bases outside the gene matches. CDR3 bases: TGTGCCAGCAGCTTAGGGACAGGGGGACCCGGGGAGCTGTTTTTT. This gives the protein CASSLGTGGPGELFF.

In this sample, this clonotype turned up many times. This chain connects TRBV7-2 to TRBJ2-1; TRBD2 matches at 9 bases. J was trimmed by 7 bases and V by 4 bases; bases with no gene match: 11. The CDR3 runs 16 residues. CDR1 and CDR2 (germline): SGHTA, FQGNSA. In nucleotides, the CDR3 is TGTGCCAGCAGCTCAGCTAGCGGGAATAAGCTAAATGAGCAGTTCTTC. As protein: CASSSASGNKLNEQFF.

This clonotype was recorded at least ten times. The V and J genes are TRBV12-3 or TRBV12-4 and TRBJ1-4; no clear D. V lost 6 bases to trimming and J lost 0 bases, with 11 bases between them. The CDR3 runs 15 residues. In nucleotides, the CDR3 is TGTGCCAGCAGCCTTTCGGCCGCAACTAATGAAAAACTGTTTTTT. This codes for CASSLSAATNEKLFF.

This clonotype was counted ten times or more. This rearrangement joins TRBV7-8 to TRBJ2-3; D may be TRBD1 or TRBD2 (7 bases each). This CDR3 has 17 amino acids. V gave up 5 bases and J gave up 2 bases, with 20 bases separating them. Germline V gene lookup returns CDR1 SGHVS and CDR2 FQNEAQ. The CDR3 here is CASSHAGGGAYTDTQYF. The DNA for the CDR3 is TGTGCCAGCAGCCATGCAGGGGGGGGGGCTTACACAGATACGCAGTATTTT. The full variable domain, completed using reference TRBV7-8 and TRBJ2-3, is GAGVSQSPRYKVAKRGQDVALRCDPISGHVSLFWYQQALGQGPEFLTYFQNEAQLDKSGLPSDRFFAERPEGSVSTLKIQRTQQEDSAVYLCASSHAGGGAYTDTQYFGPGTRLTVL.

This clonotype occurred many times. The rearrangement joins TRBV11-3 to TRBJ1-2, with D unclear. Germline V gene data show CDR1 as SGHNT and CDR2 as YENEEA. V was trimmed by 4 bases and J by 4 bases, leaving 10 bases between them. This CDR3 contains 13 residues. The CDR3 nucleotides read TGTGCCAGCAGCTCCTCTGCGGGCTATGGCTACACCTTC. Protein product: CASSSSAGYGYTF.

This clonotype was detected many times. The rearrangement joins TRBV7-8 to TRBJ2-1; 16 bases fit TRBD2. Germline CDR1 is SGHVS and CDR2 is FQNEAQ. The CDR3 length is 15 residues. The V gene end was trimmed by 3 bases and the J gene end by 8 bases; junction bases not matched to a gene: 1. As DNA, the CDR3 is TGTGCCAGCAGCTTGGGACTAGCGGGGGGGCATGAGCAGTTCTTC. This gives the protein CASSLGLAGGHEQFF.

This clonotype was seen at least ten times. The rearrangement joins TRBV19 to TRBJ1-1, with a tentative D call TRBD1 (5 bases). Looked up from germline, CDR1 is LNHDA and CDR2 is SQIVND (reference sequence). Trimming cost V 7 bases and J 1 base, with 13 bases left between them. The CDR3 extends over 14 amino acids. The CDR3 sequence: CASNDRDRNTEAFF. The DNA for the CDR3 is TGTGCCAGTAATGACCGTGACAGGAACACTGAAGCTTTCTTT.

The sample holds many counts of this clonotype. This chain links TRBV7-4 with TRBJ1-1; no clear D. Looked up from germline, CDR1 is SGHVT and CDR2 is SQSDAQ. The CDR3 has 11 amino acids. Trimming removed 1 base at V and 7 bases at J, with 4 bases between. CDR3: CASSLGNEAFF. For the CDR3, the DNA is TGTGCCAGCAGCTTAGGTAATGAAGCTTTCTTT.

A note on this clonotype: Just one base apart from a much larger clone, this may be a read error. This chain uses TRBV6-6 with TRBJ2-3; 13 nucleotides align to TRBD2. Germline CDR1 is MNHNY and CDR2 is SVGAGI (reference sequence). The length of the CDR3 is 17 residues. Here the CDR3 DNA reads TGTGCCAGCAGTCGACTAGCGGGGGGCAAATTCACAGATACGAAGTATTTT. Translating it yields CASSRLAGGKFTDTKYF.

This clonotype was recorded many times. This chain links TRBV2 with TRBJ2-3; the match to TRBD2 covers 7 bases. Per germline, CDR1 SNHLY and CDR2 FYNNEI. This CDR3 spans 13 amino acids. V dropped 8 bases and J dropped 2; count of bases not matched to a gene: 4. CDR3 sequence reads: CASRERDTDTQYF. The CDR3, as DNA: TGTGCCAGCCGGGAGCGGGACACAGATACGCAGTATTTT.